This entry is about one T cell receptor beta chain. As yet, its antigen is unknown. The data were obtained in a study of CD8+ T cells in alopecia areata. Broader study findings: A great number of expanded lesional clones endured in scalp and blood during tofacitinib. In scalp samples, resident alphabeta T cells of normal skin are also sequenced.

Treatment specified: oral pan-JAK inhibitor, 5-10 mg twice daily. Obtained from alopecia areata patients were lesional scalp punch biopsies along with peripheral blood. PBMCs were stained for CD3, CD4 and CD8, and CD4+ and CD8+ T cells were sorted. Reverse transcription of extracted RNA yielded cDNA, which provided the sequencing template. Libraries were prepared by immunoSEQ multiplex PCR; TCRdb keeps only in-frame clonotypes and omits some of them. In the table there are under 350,000 clones, more than 45% of which are singletons. The clonotype comes from a human donor with alopecia areata. The sample consisted of CD4+ T cells sorted from blood, taken at week 24, from a patient treated with tofacitinib.

CDR3 nucleotide sequence: TGTGCCAGCCAGGGATCAGGGGTAGAGACCCAGTACTTC. Protein sequence: CASQGSGVETQYF. This chain joins TRBV6-6 and TRBJ2-5, with D possibly TRBD1 on 6 matching bases. The CDR3 sequence is 13 residues long. Germline V lookup: CDR1 MNHNY, CDR2 SVGAGI (reference sequence). V was cut by 8 bases and J by 4 bases, with 14 bases left in between.